These 30 T cell receptor beta chains were all obtained from the same sample, sequenced in a study of T cell responses to AZD1222 COVID-19 vaccine. Clones were sequenced by immunoSEQ multiplex PCR, and TCRdb holds only the in-frame ones, with some missing. The data contain 43,000 or so clones, 90% of them seen just once; the ten biggest clones take up about two fifths. Sequenced material: peripheral blood, taken 28 days after the second AZD1222 dose. The receptors shown here come from an adult who received the AZD1222 COVID-19 vaccine.

This chain connects TRBV7-6 to TRBJ2-5; D may be TRBD2 (5 bases). Germline V gene data show CDR1 as SGHVS and CDR2 as FNYEAQ. The V end lost 10 bases, the J end lost 5 bases, and 20 bases lay between the germline ends. The CDR3 is 14 residues long. This chain's CDR3 is CANWAGVVEETQYF. CDR3 nucleotides: TGTGCCAATTGGGCGGGCGTAGTCGAGGAGACCCAGTACTTC.

The rearrangement links TRBV5-6 to TRBJ2-7; D may be TRBD1 (6 bases). This CDR3 has 17 residues. Germline-derived CDR1 and CDR2 are SGHDT and YYEEEE. V was cut by 2 bases and J by 3 bases, with 21 bases left in between. The CDR3 nucleotides read TGTGCCAGCAGCTTCCGGGCAGCGACAGGAGCGTTCTACGAGCAGTACTTC. Translation: CASSFRAATGAFYEQYF.

This chain uses TRBV10-3 with TRBJ1-2; D call uncertain. Per the germline V gene, CDR1 is ENHRY and CDR2 is SYGVKD. V gave up 8 bases and J gave up 4 bases, with 11 bases separating them. The CDR3 spans 12 residues. The CDR3 nucleotides read TGTGCCATCGCGGTCACCTCCTATGGCTACACCTTC. Translating gives CAIAVTSYGYTF.

This clone was detected a few times. The rearrangement links TRBV19 to TRBJ1-1; TRBD1 might be the D (5 bases). V was trimmed by 8 bases and J by 5 bases, leaving 12 bases between them. The germline gives CDR1 LNHDA, CDR2 SQIVND (reference sequence). The CDR3 has 12 residues. CDR3 sequence: CASRGSWTEAFF. CDR3 bases: TGTGCCAGTCGGGGGAGTTGGACTGAAGCTTTCTTT.

The chain is built from TRBV6-5 and TRBJ2-2; a possible D gene is TRBD1 (6 bases). V was pared by 10 bases and J by 4 bases, with 16 bases between. The CDR3 contains 14 residues. Germline values: CDR1 MNHEY, CDR2 SVGAGI. CDR3 coding DNA: TGTGCCACCAAAGGGGGAATAGGCACCGGGGAGCTGTTTTTT. This translates into CATKGGIGTGELFF.

The chain couples TRBV7-9 to TRBJ1-3; D call uncertain. The V gene lost 5 bases and the J gene lost 0 bases, with 11 bases spanning the gap. The germline CDR1 and CDR2 sequences are SEHNR and FQNEAQ (reference sequence). CDR3 length equals 15 residues. The CDR3 spells CASSHDLLSGNTIYF. The CDR3 coding sequence is TGTGCCAGCAGCCACGACCTACTCTCTGGAAACACCATATATTTT.

This chain links TRBV6-1 with TRBJ1-2; D call uncertain. The CDR3 length is 13 residues. The germline V and J ends were trimmed by 3 bases and 7 bases, with 12 bases remaining between them. CDR1 and CDR2 (germline): MNHNS, SASEGT. The DNA for the CDR3 is TGTGCCAGCAGTGATCGAGGGATGGGTGGCTACACCTTC. Its translation is CASSDRGMGGYTF.

The J gene is TRBJ1-1, the V gene TRBV19; D uncertain. This CDR3 has 14 residues. V was pared by 7 bases and J by 7 bases, with 19 bases between. Germline V gene data show CDR1 as LNHDA and CDR2 as SQIVND (reference sequence). CDR3 sequence (DNA): TGTGCCAGTACCCCCTTAGGGCCCCGGGGTGAAGCTTTCTTT. It codes for CASTPLGPRGEAFF. The full variable domain, completed using reference TRBV19 and TRBJ1-1, is DGGITQSPKYLFRKEGQNVTLSCEQNLNHDAMYWYRQDPGQGLRLIYYSQIVNDFQKGDIAEGYSVSREKKESFPLTVTSAQKNPTAFYLCASTPLGPRGEAFFGQGTRLTVV.

The genes are TRBV5-6 and TRBJ1-2; perhaps TRBD1 as D (6 bases). The ends were cut back, 0 bases at V and 8 bases at J, with 14 bases in the middle. The CDR3 totals 14 residues. Germline CDR1 and CDR2: SGHDT and YYEEEE. The CDR3 sequence is CASSLDREAAGYTF. CDR3 nucleotide sequence: TGTGCCAGCAGCTTGGACAGGGAAGCGGCGGGCTACACCTTC.

The chain has TRBV5-1 and TRBJ1-1; no definite D call. The CDR3 length is 15 residues. CDR1 and CDR2 (germline): SGHRS, YFSETQ. V was shortened by 2 bases and J by 0 bases, with 11 bases between the two germline ends. This chain's CDR3 is CASSFGQPMNTEAFF. The CDR3, as DNA: TGCGCCAGCAGCTTTGGGCAGCCCATGAACACTGAAGCTTTCTTT.

The gene calls are TRBV9 and TRBJ1-3, with D unresolved. The CDR3 has 14 amino acids. In germline, CDR1 is SGDLS, CDR2 YYNGEE. The V end lost 4 bases, the J end lost 0 bases, and 8 bases lay between the germline ends. This CDR3 is CASSLSDSGNTIYF. DNA of the CDR3: TGTGCCAGCAGCCTCAGCGACTCTGGAAACACCATATATTTT.

This chain uses TRBV15 with TRBJ1-5; TRBD1 matches at 7 bases. Trimming at V came to 5 bases and at J to 2 bases, leaving 9 bases not matched to a gene. The CDR3 loop spans 16 amino acids. Germline loops: CDR1 LNHNV, CDR2 YYDKDF (reference sequence). The CDR3 reads CATSASIGQGNQPQHF. The CDR3 nucleotides are TGTGCCACCAGCGCAAGCATAGGACAGGGCAATCAGCCCCAGCATTTT.

The chain combines TRBV6-2 or TRBV6-3 with TRBJ1-3; possible D gene TRBD1, 5 bases. The CDR3 is made up of 15 amino acids. V lost 6 bases to trimming and J lost 0 bases, with 12 bases between them. Germline V gene sequence: CDR1 MNHEY, CDR2 SVGEGT. The CDR3 region is CASSQQESSGNTIYF. CDR3 nucleotides: TGTGCCAGCAGCCAACAGGAAAGCTCTGGAAACACCATATATTTT.

The chain uses TRBV6-6 and TRBJ1-4; the match to TRBD1 covers 7 bases. V dropped 7 bases and J dropped 3; count of bases not matched to a gene: 8. The CDR3 spans 15 residues. Looked up from germline, CDR1 is MNHNY and CDR2 is SVGAGI (reference sequence). CDR3 in DNA: TGTGCCAGCACTAAACAGGGGTTAGCTAATGAAAAACTGTTTTTT. Translation gives CASTKQGLANEKLFF.

The J gene is TRBJ2-7, the V gene TRBV18; the D call may be TRBD1 or TRBD2 (6 bases each). Germline V lookup: CDR1 KGHSH, CDR2 LQKENI. The CDR3 runs to 14 residues. Trimming cost V 3 bases and J 6 bases, with 15 bases left between them. The CDR3 here is CASSPRTEGGEQYF. CDR3 in DNA: TGTGCCAGCTCACCTCGGACGGAGGGGGGCGAGCAGTACTTC.

The chain couples TRBV11-2 to TRBJ1-5; D gene uncertain. This CDR3 spans 14 amino acids. Trimming pared 6 bases from V and 0 bases from J, leaving 9 bases between. Germline V gives CDR1 SGHAT, CDR2 FQNNGV. The CDR3 bases are TGTGCCAGCAGTCAAGCCTATAGCAATCAGCCCCAGCATTTT. It encodes CASSQAYSNQPQHF.

The V gene is TRBV7-5, the J gene TRBJ1-1; the table's D call TRBD1 went unverified against the DNA. TRBV7-5 is flagged as a pseudogene. The CDR3 has 14 amino acids. The CDR3 coding sequence is TGTGCCAGAAACTCCAGGGGGGTTTTGATTGAAGCTTTCTTT. It yields the protein CARNSRGVLIEAFF.

This chain links TRBV3-1 (or the pseudogene TRBV3-2) with TRBJ2-7, with D perhaps TRBD1 or TRBD2 (6 bases each). With 11 bases removed from V and 3 bases from J, the gap between germline ends came to 29 bases. CDR3 length equals 17 residues. CDR1 is LGHDT and CDR2 is YNNKEL in the germline V gene (reference sequence). CDR3 residues: CARRQDESGRGGYEQYF. The CDR3 nucleotides read TGTGCCCGCCGCCAAGACGAAAGCGGCAGGGGAGGCTACGAGCAGTACTTC.

The chain combines TRBV20-1 with TRBJ2-1; 9 bases map to TRBD2. Germline V lookup: CDR1 DFQATT, CDR2 SNEGSKA (reference sequence). This CDR3 region has 11 residues. The trim removed 5 bases at V and 12 bases at J, leaving 5 bases unmatched. The CDR3 reads CSAGDSGGQFF. The CDR3 nucleotides read TGCAGTGCTGGGGATAGCGGGGGGCAGTTCTTC.

This chain joins TRBV5-1 and TRBJ2-3, with D perhaps assigned TRBD1 or TRBD2 (6 bases each). The CDR3 totals 16 residues. V dropped 0 bases and J dropped 0 bases, with 11 bases sitting between them. Germline values: CDR1 SGHRS, CDR2 YFSETQ. The CDR3 is CASSLGTGASTDTQYF. In DNA, the CDR3 is TGCGCCAGCAGCTTGGGTACGGGGGCTAGCACAGATACGCAGTATTTT.

The rearrangement uses TRBV7-2 and TRBJ1-2; tentative D call: TRBD1 (5 bases). The CDR3 totals 15 residues. Germline V lookup: CDR1 SGHTA, CDR2 FQGNSA. V was shortened by 1 base and J by 4 bases, with 13 bases between the two germline ends. For the CDR3, the DNA is TGTGCCAGCAGCTTAGTACCCAGGGTTGGCTATGGCTACACCTTC. Translating it yields CASSLVPRVGYGYTF. Looking up the rest from reference TRBV7-2 and TRBJ1-2 gives the full variable domain: GAGVSQSPSNKVTEKGKDVELRCDPISGHTALYWYRQSLGQGLEFLIYFQGNSAPDKSGLPSDRFSAERTGGSVSTLTIQRTQQEDSAVYLCASSLVPRVGYGYTFGSGTRLTVV.

J is TRBJ2-3 and V is TRBV6-5; TRBD1 aligns across 7 bases. V was clipped by 6 bases and J by 1 base; unmatched bases: 4. The CDR3 totals 14 residues. Germline assignment: CDR1 MNHEY and CDR2 SVGAGI. In DNA form, the CDR3 reads TGTGCCAGCAGCCCCGGGACAGGCACAGATACGCAGTATTTT. Protein sequence: CASSPGTGTDTQYF.

V is TRBV27 and J is TRBJ1-5; no definite D call. The CDR3 totals 15 residues. Trimming shortened V by 1 base and J by 0 bases, and 7 bases separated the two germline ends. The germline gives CDR1 MNHEY, CDR2 SMNVEV (reference sequence). Here the CDR3 reads CASSLWADSNQPQHF. The CDR3 nucleotides are TGTGCCAGCAGTTTATGGGCGGATAGCAATCAGCCCCAGCATTTT.

The V and J genes are TRBV7-2 and TRBJ2-4, with 8 positions matching TRBD1. This CDR3 has 14 residues. Germline V gene lookup returns CDR1 SGHTA and CDR2 FQGNSA. The ends lost 5 bases at V and 6 bases at J; junction bases unmatched: 6. CDR3 sequence (DNA): TGTGCCAGCAGCCCCCGACAGGGGAGAAACATTCAGTACTTC. Translated: CASSPRQGRNIQYF.

The chain couples TRBV7-8 to TRBJ1-4; D unclear. The CDR3 spans 12 residues. Germline V gene sequence: CDR1 SGHVS, CDR2 FQNEAQ. V was cut by 5 bases and J by 8 bases, with 9 bases left in between. The CDR3 loop is CASSPGREKLFF. In DNA form, the CDR3 reads TGTGCCAGCAGCCCAGGTCGGGAAAAACTGTTTTTT. Looking up the rest from reference TRBV7-8 and TRBJ1-4 gives the full variable domain: GAGVSQSPRYKVAKRGQDVALRCDPISGHVSLFWYQQALGQGPEFLTYFQNEAQLDKSGLPSDRFFAERPEGSVSTLKIQRTQQEDSAVYLCASSPGREKLFFGSGTQLSVL.

The genes are TRBV9 and TRBJ1-2; D gene unclear. Trimming took off 6 bases at V and 2 bases at J, with 8 bases between the two ends. This CDR3 comprises 12 residues. Germline lookup yields CDR1 SGDLS and CDR2 YYNGEE. The DNA of the CDR3 is TGTGCCAGCACTCAACAGAACTATGGCTACACCTTC. This sequence encodes CASTQQNYGYTF. Supplemented by reference TRBV9 and TRBJ1-2, the full variable domain reads DSGVTQTPKHLITATGQRVTLRCSPRSGDLSVYWYQQSLDQGLQFLIQYYNGEERAKGNILERFSAQQFPDLHSELNLSSLELGDSALYFCASTQQNYGYTFGSGTRLTVV.

This clone was seen only once. This sequence joins TRBV5-1 and TRBJ1-1, with TRBD1 matching 7 bases. Trimming cost V 0 bases and J 1 base; bases outside gene matches: 3. This CDR3 comprises 15 residues. Germline V gene sequence: CDR1 SGHRS, CDR2 YFSETQ. The DNA of the CDR3 is TGCGCCAGCAGCTTGGTCGGGACAGCGAACACTGAAGCTTTCTTT. Translating gives CASSLVGTANTEAFF. The full variable domain, in which reference TRBV5-1 and TRBJ1-1 provide the parts outside the CDR3, is KAGVTQTPRYLIKTRGQQVTLSCSPISGHRSVSWYQQTPGQGLQFLFEYFSETQRNKGNFPGRFSGRQFSNSRSEMNVSTLELGDSALYLCASSLVGTANTEAFFGQGTRLTVV.

This clone was detected once. The V call is TRBV20-1, the J call TRBJ1-3; D uncertain. Germline CDR1 and CDR2: DFQATT and SNEGSKA (reference sequence). The CDR3 length is 14 residues. V shed 3 bases and J shed 3 bases, with 12 bases lying between them. CDR3 nucleotides: TGCAGTGCTAGTCAAAGTTCGGATGGAAACACCATATATTTT. The encoded protein is CSASQSSDGNTIYF.

The CDR3 is CASSVGLGWNQPQHF. The CDR3 coding sequence is TGTGCCAGCAGCGTAGGTTTGGGATGGAATCAGCCCCAGCATTTT. The rearrangement joins TRBV9 to TRBJ1-5; D gene unclear. Between the trimmed V and J ends, which lost 0 bases and 4 bases, there was a span of 11 bases. This CDR3 spans 15 amino acids. Germline lookup yields CDR1 SGDLS and CDR2 YYNGEE.

The chain carries TRBV6-1 and TRBJ2-3; D perhaps matches TRBD1 (6 bases). V gave up 2 bases and J gave up 3 bases, with 9 bases separating them. This CDR3 has 14 amino acids. CDR1 and CDR2 from the germline V gene are MNHNS and SASEGT. DNA of the CDR3: TGTGCCAGCAGTGAACGTCAGGGGACAGATACGCAGTATTTT. Its translation: CASSERQGTDTQYF.